One T cell receptor (beta chain) is described in this entry. These data come from a study of OX40 agonist ivuxolimab in advanced cancers. Whole-study context: Subjects had a mean age of around 63 years, with a range of roughly 20 to 79; less than 90% were male.

The data were produced by immunoSEQ multiplex PCR, yet TCRdb's version contains in-frame clones alone and is incomplete. The table lists about 17,000 clones, 82% of them singletons. V shed 5 bases and J 13 bases; nucleotides not matched to a gene: 13. The V gene's germline CDR1 is SGHTA and CDR2 FQGTGA. The CDR3 loop spans 13 amino acids. The origin of this receptor is an adult with an advanced solid tumor such as melanoma, head and neck, liver or kidney cancer. The chain links TRBV7-3 to TRBJ1-2; 7 nucleotides agree with TRBD1. Specimen: CD4+ or CD8+ T cells sorted from blood, collected in a trial of the OX40 agonist ivuxolimab. The CDR3 coding sequence is TGTGCCAGCAGCGAAGGACAGGCGACCGCTCGCACCTTC. Translated: CASSEGQATARTF. The full variable domain, its missing parts supplied by reference TRBV7-3 and TRBJ1-2, is GAGVSQTPSNKVTEKGKYVELRCDPISGHTALYWYRQSLGQGPEFLIYFQGTGAADDSGLPNDRFFAVRPEGSVSTLKIQRTERGDSAVYLCASSEGQATARTFGSGTRLTVV.